A single sample gave rise to the 9 T cell receptor beta chains below, sequenced in a study of blood T cells in healthy people across ages. A second PCR, run for about 7 to 12 cycles, used a sample-barcoded 5' primer plus a J-beta primer mix. TCRdb reprocessed the 5' RACE reads with MiXCR, giving one entry per CDR3 protein. Here the sample spans about 1.4 million distinct CDR3 sequences, around 55% being singletons. The sequenced sample consisted of blood. These receptors came from a man in his late teens or twenties in good health.

The rearrangement uses TRBV3-1 and TRBJ2-7; D ambiguous. Looked up from germline, CDR1 is LGHDT and CDR2 is YNNKEL (reference sequence). The V end was cut by 3 bases, the J end by 0 bases, with 6 bases between. This CDR3 is built from 13 residues. The CDR3 bases are TGTGCCAGCAGCCAGATACGCTCCTACGAGCAGTACTTC. Amino acids: CASSQIRSYEQYF.

The V gene is TRBV20-1, the J gene TRBJ2-7; D unresolved. CDR1 and CDR2 (germline): DFQATT, SNEGSKA (reference sequence). This CDR3 is 14 amino acids long. V gave up 3 bases and J gave up 4 bases, with 16 bases separating them. DNA for the CDR3: TGCAGTGCTAGTCGGGCAGGTAAAGTATACGAGCAGTACTTC. Residues: CSASRAGKVYEQYF.

This clonotype was seen only a few times. J is TRBJ1-5 and V is TRBV4-1; D is perhaps TRBD1 (5 bases). V was clipped by 1 base and J by 6 bases, with 13 bases between them. The germline V gene has CDR1 MGHRA and CDR2 YSYEKL. There are 15 residues in the CDR3. The CDR3 loop reads CASSQGFDRGQPQHF. The CDR3 coding sequence is TGCGCCAGCAGCCAAGGTTTCGACAGAGGTCAGCCCCAGCATTTT.

The rearrangement uses TRBV20-1 and TRBJ2-7, with 10 bases aligning to TRBD2. Gene TRBJ2-5 matches the end of the DNA better, so the J call may be wrong. Germline-derived CDR1 and CDR2 are DFQATT and SNEGSKA (reference sequence). The CDR3 sequence is 16 residues long. The CDR3 spells CSARDHKREGPGTQYF. As DNA, the CDR3 is TGCAGTGCTAGAGATCATAAGCGGGAGGGACCCGGGACCCAGTACTTC.

This clonotype showed up just a few times. The V call is TRBV4-1, the J call TRBJ1-1; D gene uncertain. Germline lookup yields CDR1 MGHRA and CDR2 YSYEKL. The germline V and J ends were trimmed by 0 bases and 0 bases, with 11 bases remaining between them. This CDR3 region has 16 residues. The CDR3 coding sequence is TGCGCCAGCAGCCAAGATAGGACCTTAGTGAACACTGAAGCTTTCTTT. It is translated as CASSQDRTLVNTEAFF.

The chain is built from TRBV2 and TRBJ2-7; D is uncertain. The germline CDR1 and CDR2 sequences are SNHLY and FYNNEI. The CDR3 is 12 amino acids. V was shortened by 3 bases and J by 4 bases, with 7 bases between the two germline ends. In DNA, the CDR3 is TGTGCCAGCAGTGACGAACATTACGAGCAGTACTTC. This translates into CASSDEHYEQYF.

The chain employs TRBV24-1 and TRBJ2-3; 12 nucleotides match TRBD1. Germline CDR1 KGHDR, CDR2 SFDVKD. The CDR3 length is 17 residues. With V trimmed by 1 base and J by 5 bases, 6 bases remained unmatched. This CDR3 is CATSDLEGQGAIDTQYF. DNA for the CDR3: TGTGCCACCAGTGATTTAGAGGGACAGGGGGCAATAGATACGCAGTATTTT.

The chain joins TRBV7-2 to TRBJ2-1; 8 bases are shared with TRBD2. CDR3 length: 18 amino acids. Per the germline V gene, CDR1 is SGHTA and CDR2 is FQGNSA. V trimming: 4 bases; J trimming: 1 base; junction bases outside the gene matches: 12. CDR3 nucleotides: TGTGCCAGCAGCTCATATACCCGACTAGCGTTTTCCTACAATGAGCAGTTCTTC. Translating it yields CASSSYTRLAFSYNEQFF.

V usage is TRBV6-5 and J usage is TRBJ2-3; D is unclear. CDR3 length: 14 residues. CDR1 is MNHEY and CDR2 is SVGAGI in the germline V gene. The V gene lost 4 bases and the J gene lost 8 bases, with 16 bases spanning the gap. The CDR3 spells CASSSRTNPVTQYF. The DNA of the CDR3 is TGTGCCAGCAGTTCCCGGACCAACCCCGTTACGCAGTATTTT.